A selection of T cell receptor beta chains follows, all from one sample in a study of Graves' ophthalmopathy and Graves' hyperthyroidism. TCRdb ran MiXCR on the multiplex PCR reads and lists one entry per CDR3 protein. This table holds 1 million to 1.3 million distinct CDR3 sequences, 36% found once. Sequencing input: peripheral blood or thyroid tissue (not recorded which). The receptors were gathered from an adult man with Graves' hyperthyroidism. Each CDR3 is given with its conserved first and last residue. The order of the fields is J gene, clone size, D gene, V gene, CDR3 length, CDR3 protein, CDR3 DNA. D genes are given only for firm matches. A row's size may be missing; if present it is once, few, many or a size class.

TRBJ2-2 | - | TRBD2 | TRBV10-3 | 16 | CAISENRGSFVGELFF | TGTGCCATCAGCGAGAACCGCGGGAGTTTCGTCGGGGAGCTGTTTTTT
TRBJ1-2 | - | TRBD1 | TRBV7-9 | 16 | CASSLADREVNYGYTF | TGTGCCAGCAGCTTAGCAGACAGGGAGGTAAACTATGGCTACACCTTC
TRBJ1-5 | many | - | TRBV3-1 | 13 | CASSRQANQPQHF | TGTGCCAGCAGCAGACAGGCGAATCAGCCCCAGCATTTT
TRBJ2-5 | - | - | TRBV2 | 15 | CASSEAPVRPETQYF | TGTGCCAGCAGTGAAGCTCCCGTGAGGCCAGAGACCCAGTACTTC
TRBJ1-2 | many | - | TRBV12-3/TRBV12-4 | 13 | CASTQGGLYGYTF | TGTGCCAGCACCCAGGGAGGATTGTATGGCTACACCTTC
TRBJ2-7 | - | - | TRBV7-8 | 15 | CASSQGRLPTYEQYF | TGTGCCAGCAGCCAGGGTCGCTTGCCTACCTACGAGCAGTACTTC
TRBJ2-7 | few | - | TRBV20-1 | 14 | CSARVPGRSYEQYF | TGCAGTGCTAGAGTACCGGGACGATCCTACGAGCAGTACTTC
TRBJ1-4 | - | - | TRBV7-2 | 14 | CASKRQASIEKLFF | TGTGCCAGCAAGAGACAAGCGTCCATTGAAAAACTGTTTTTT
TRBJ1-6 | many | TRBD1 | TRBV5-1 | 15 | CASSLMGQKKEPLHF | TGCGCCAGCAGCTTGATGGGACAGAAGAAAGAACCCCTCCACTTT
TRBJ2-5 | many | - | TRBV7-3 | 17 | CASSLTPDRAGGETQYF | TGTGCCAGCAGCTTAACCCCGGACAGGGCGGGGGGAGAGACCCAGTACTTC
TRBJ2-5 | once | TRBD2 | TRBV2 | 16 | CASVSLAGESLETQYF | TGTGCCAGCGTATCACTAGCGGGAGAGAGCTTAGAGACCCAGTACTTC
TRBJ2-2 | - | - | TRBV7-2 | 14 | CASSRGHNTGELFF | TGCGCCAGCAGCCGGGGTCATAACACCGGGGAGCTGTTTTTT
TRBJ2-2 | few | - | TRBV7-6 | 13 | CASSQLMRGELFF | TGTGCCAGCAGCCAACTAATGAGAGGGGAGCTGTTTTTT
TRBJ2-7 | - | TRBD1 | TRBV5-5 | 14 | CASKYRDSYDVQYF | TGTGCCAGCAAGTACCGGGACAGCTACGATGTGCAGTACTTC
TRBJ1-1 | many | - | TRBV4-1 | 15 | CASSQASLQGHEAFF | TGCGCCAGCAGCCAAGCCTCTTTACAGGGCCATGAAGCTTTCTTT
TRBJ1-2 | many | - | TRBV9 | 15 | CASSVGQQVTYGYTF | TGTGCCAGCAGCGTTGGACAGCAAGTAACCTATGGCTACACCTTC
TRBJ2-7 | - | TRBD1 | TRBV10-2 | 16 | CASSAALPGQPYEQYF | TGCGCCAGCAGTGCAGCACTGCCGGGACAGCCATACGAGCAGTACTTC
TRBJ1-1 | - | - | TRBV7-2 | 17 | CASSLASAGRRRTEAFF | TGTGCCAGCAGCTTAGCCTCGGCCGGACGGAGGAGGACTGAAGCTTTCTTT
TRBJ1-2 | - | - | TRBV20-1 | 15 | CSARYLQGSFGGYTF | TGCAGTGCTCGTTATTTGCAGGGGAGCTTTGGTGGCTACACCTTC
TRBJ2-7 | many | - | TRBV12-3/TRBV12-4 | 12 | CASSFGQKVQYF | TGTGCCAGCAGTTTCGGACAGAAGGTGCAGTACTTC
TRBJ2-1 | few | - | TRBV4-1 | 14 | CASSAVSSHNEQFF | TGCGCCAGCAGCGCGGTGTCCTCTCACAATGAGCAGTTCTTC
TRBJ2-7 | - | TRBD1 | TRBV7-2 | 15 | CASSRGGTGTYEQYF | TGTGCCAGCAGCCGCGGCGGGACAGGGACCTACGAGCAGTACTTC
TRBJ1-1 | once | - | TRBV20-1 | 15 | CSAGGAQLGTERAFF | TGCAGTGCTGGAGGAGCGCAACTGGGGACCGAGAGGGCTTTCTTT
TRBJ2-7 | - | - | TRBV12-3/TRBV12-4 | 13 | CASSLSRDYGQYF | TGTGCCAGCAGCTTGTCCAGGGATTACGGGCAGTACTTC
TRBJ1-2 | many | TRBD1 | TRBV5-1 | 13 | CASSGGGHYGYTF | TGCGCCAGCAGCGGAGGGGGCCACTATGGCTACACCTTC
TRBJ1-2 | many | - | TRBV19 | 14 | CASSIIGTNYGYTF | TGTGCCAGTAGTATTATCGGGACAAACTATGGCTACACCTTC
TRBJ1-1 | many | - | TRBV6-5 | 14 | CASSYIGGGTEAFF | TGTGCCAGCAGTTACATAGGGGGGGGCACTGAAGCTTTCTTT